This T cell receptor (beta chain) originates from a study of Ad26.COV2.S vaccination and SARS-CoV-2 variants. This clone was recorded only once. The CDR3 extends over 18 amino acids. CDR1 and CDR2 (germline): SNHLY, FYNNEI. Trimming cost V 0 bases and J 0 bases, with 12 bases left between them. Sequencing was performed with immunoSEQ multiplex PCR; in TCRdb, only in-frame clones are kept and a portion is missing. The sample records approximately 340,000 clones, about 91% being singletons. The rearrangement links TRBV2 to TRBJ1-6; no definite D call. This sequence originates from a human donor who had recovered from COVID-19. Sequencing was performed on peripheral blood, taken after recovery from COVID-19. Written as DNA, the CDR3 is TGTGCCAGCAGTGAAGCGGTCCACCCATCCTCCTATAATTCACCCCTCCACTTT. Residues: CASSEAVHPSSYNSPLHF.